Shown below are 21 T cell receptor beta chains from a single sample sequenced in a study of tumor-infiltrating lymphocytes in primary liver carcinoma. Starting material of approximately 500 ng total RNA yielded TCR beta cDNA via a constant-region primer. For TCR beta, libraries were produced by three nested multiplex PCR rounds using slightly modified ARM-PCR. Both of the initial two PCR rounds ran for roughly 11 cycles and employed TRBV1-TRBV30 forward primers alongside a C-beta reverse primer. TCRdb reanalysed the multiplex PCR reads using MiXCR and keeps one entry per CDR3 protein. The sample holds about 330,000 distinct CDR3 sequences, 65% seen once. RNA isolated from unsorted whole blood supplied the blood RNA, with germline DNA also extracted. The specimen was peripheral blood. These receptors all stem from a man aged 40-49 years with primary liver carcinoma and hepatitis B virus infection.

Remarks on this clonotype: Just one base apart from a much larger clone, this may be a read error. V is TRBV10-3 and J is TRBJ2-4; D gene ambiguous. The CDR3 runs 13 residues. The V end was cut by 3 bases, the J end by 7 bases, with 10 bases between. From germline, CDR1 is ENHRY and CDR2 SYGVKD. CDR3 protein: CAISDNNWNIQYF. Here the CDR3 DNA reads TGTGCCATCAGTGACAACAACTGGAACATTCAGTACTTC.

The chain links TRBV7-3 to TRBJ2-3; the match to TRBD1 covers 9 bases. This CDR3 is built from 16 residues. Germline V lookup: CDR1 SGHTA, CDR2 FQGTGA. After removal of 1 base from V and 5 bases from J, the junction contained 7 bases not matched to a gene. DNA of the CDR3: TGTGCCAGCAGCTTAATGTCGGGGACAGGGCAAGATACGCAGTATTTT. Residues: CASSLMSGTGQDTQYF.

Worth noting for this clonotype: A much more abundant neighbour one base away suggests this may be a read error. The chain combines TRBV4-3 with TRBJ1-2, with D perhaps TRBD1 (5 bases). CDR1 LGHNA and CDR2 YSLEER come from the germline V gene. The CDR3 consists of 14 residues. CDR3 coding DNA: TGCGCCTGCAGCCAAGGACCGGGGGACTATGGCTACACCTTC. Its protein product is CACSQGPGDYGYTF.

This chain's CDR3 is CASSTGGTETQYF. Written as DNA, the CDR3 is TGTGCCAGCAGTACAGGGGGCACAGAGACCCAGTACTTC. The rearrangement joins TRBV6-2 or TRBV6-3 to TRBJ2-5, with 9 bases lining up with TRBD1. J lost 4 bases, V lost 5 bases, and 2 bases had no gene match. Looked up from germline, CDR1 is MNHEY and CDR2 is SVGEGT. The length of the CDR3 is 13 residues.

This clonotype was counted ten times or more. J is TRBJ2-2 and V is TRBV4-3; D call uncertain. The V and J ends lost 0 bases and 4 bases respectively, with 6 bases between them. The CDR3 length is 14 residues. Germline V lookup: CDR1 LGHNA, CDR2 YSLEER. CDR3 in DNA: TGCGCCAGCAGCCAAGATCGCGGCACCGGGGAGCTGTTTTTT. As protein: CASSQDRGTGELFF.

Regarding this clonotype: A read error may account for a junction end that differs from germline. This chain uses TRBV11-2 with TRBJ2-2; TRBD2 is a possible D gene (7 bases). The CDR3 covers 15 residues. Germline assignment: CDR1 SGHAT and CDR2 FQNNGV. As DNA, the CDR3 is TGTGCCAACAGCTTCCGGGGGGCGAACATCGGGGAGCTGTTTTTT. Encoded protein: CANSFRGANIGELFF. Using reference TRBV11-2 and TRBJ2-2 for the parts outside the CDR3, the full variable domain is EAGVAQSPRYKIIEKRQSVAFWCNPISGHATLYWYQQILGQGPKLLIQFQNNGVVDDSQLPKDRFSAERLKGVDSTLKIQPAKLEDSAVYLCANSFRGANIGELFFGEGSRLTVL.

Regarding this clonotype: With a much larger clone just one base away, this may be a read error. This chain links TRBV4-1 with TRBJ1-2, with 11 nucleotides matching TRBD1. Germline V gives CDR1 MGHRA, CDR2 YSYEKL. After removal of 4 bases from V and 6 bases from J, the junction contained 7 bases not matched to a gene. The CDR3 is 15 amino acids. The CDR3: CASSLGTGGDHGYTF. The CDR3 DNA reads TGCGCCAGCAGCCTTGGGACAGGGGGTGATCATGGCTACACCTTC.

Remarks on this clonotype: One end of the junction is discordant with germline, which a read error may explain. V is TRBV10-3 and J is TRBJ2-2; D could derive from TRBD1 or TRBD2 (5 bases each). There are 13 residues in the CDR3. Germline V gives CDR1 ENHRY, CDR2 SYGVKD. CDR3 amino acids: CAIGDPNLGELSF. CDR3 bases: TGTGCCATCGGGGACCCAAATTTGGGGGAGCTGTCTTTT.

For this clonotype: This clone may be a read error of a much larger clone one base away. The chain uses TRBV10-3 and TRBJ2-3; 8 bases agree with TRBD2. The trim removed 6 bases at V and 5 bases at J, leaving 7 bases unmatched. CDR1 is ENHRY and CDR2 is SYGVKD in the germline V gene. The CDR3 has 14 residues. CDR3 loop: CAIRNSGVIDTQYF. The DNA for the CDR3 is TGTGCCATCAGGAATAGCGGGGTCATAGATACGCAGTATTTT.

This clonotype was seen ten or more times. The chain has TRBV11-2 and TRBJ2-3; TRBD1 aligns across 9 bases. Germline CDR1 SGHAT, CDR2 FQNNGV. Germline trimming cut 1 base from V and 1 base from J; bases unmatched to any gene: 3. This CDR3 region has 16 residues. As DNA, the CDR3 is TGTGCCAGCAGCTTAGCATGGACAGGGGGCACAGATACGCAGTATTTT. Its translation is CASSLAWTGGTDTQYF.

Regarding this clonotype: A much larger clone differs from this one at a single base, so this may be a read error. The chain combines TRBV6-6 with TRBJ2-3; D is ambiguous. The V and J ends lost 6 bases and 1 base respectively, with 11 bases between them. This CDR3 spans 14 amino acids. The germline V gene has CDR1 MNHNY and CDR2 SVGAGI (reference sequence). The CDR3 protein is CASSPAIGTDTQYF. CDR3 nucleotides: TGTGCCAGCAGCCCCGCGATTGGCACAGATACGCAGTATTTT.

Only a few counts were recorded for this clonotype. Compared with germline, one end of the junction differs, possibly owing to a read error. CDR3 sequence (DNA): TGTACCAGCAGCTTATACCCCTTAGGAGACTCTCCATCTAAAAACTCCCACAATGAGCAGTTCTTC. This gives the protein CTSSLYPLGDSPSKNSHNEQFF. The chain is built from TRBV11-2 and TRBJ2-1; D call uncertain. The V gene's germline CDR1 is SGHAT and CDR2 FQNNGV. The length of the CDR3 is 22 residues.

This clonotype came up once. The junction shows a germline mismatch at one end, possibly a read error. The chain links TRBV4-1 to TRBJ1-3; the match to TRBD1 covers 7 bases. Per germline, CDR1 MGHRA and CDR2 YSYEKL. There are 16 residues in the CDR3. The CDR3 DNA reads TGCACCAGCAGCCATGGGGACAGACCCTCTGGAAACACCATATATTTT. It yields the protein CTSSHGDRPSGNTIYF.

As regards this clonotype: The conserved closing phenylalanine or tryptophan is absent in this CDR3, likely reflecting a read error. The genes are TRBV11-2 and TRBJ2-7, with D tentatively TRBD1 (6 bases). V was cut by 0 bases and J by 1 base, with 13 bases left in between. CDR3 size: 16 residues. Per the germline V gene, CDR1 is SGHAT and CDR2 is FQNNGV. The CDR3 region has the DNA TGTGCCAGCAGCTTAGATCTGGGACATAGGTCCTACGAGCAGTACTAC. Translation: CASSLDLGHRSYEQYY.

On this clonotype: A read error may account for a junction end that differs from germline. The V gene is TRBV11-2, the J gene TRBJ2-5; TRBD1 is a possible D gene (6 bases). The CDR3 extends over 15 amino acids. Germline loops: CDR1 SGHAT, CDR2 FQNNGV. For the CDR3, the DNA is TGTACCAGCAGCTTAGGGGGACACTTACAAGAGACCCGGTACTTC. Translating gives CTSSLGGHLQETRYF.

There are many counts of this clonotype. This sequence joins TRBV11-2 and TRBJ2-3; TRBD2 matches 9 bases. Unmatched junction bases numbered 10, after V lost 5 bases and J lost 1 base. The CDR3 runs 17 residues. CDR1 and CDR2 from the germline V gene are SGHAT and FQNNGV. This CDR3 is CASSLKLAGEGTDTQYF. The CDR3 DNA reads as TGTGCCAGCAGCCTAAAGTTAGCGGGAGAAGGCACAGATACGCAGTATTTT.

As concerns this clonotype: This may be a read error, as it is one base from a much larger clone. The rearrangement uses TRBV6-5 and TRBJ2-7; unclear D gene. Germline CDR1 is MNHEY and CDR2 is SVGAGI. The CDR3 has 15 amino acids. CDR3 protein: CASSRSGLGSYDQYF. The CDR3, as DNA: TGTGCCAGCAGTCGGTCCGGGCTTGGGTCCTACGACCAGTACTTC.

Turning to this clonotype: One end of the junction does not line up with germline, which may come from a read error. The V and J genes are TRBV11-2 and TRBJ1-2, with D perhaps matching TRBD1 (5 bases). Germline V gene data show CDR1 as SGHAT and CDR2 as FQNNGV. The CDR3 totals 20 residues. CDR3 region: CASSKSGGEGAVGPYYGYTF. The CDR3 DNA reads TGTGCCAGCAGCAAGAGTGGGGGGGAAGGGGCCGTGGGGCCGTACTATGGGTACACCTTC.

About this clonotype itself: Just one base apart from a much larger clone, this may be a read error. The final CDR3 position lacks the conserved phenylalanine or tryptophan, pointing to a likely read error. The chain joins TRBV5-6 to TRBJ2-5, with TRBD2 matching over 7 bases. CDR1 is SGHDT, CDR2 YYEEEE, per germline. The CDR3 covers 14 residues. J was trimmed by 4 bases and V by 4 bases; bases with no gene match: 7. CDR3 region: CASSKPSGGETQYS. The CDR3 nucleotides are TGTGCCAGCAGCAAACCTAGCGGAGGAGAGACCCAGTACTCC.

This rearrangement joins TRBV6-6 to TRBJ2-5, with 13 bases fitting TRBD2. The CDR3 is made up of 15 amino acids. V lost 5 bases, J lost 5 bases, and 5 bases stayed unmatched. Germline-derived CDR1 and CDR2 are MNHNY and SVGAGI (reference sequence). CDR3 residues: CASSQLAGGGETQYF. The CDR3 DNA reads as TGTGCCAGCAGTCAACTAGCGGGAGGGGGTGAGACCCAGTACTTC.

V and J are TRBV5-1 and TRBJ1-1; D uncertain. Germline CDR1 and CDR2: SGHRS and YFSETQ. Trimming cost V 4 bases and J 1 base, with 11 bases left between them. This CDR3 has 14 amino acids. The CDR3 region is CASSRTSGNTEAFF. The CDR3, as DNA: TGCGCCAGCAGCCGTACCTCAGGGAACACTGAAGCTTTCTTT. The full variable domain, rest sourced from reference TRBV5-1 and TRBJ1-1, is KAGVTQTPRYLIKTRGQQVTLSCSPISGHRSVSWYQQTPGQGLQFLFEYFSETQRNKGNFPGRFSGRQFSNSRSEMNVSTLELGDSALYLCASSRTSGNTEAFFGQGTRLTVV.